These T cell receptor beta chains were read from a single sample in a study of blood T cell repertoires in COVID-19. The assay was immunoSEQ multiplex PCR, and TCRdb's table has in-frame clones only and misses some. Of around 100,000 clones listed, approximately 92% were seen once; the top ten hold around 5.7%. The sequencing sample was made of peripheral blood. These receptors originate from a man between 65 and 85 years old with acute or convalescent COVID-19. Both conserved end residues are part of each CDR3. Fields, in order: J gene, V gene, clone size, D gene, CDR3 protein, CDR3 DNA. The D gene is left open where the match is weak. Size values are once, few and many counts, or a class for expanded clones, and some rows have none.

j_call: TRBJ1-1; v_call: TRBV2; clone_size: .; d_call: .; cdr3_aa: CASTRGYTEAFF; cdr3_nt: TGTGCCAGCACTCGGGGGTACACTGAAGCTTTCTTT
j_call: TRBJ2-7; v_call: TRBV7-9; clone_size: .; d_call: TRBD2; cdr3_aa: CASSSSRTSGGLTYEQYF; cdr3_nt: TGTGCCAGCAGCTCTTCCCGGACTAGCGGGGGACTAACCTACGAGCAGTACTTC
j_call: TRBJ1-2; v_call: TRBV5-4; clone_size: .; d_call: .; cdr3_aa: CASSLKAVPNYGYTF; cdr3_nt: TGTGCCAGCAGCTTGAAGGCGGTCCCTAACTATGGCTACACCTTC
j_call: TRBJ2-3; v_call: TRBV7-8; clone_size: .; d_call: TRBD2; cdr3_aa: CAISLAGGSTDTQYF; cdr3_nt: TGTGCCATTTCACTAGCGGGGGGTAGCACAGATACGCAGTATTTT
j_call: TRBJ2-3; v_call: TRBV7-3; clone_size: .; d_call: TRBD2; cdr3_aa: CASSLKLAVSTDTQYF; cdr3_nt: TGTGCCAGCAGCTTAAAACTAGCGGTTAGCACAGATACGCAGTATTTT
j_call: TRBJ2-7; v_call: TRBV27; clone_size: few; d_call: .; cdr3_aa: CASSLRLVGLYEQYF; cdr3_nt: TGTGCCAGCAGTCTACGTTTGGTGGGCCTCTACGAGCAGTACTTC
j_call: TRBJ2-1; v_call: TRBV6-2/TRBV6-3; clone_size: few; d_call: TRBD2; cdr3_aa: CASSLMAGGPDEQFF; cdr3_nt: TGTGCCAGCAGTTTGATGGCGGGAGGGCCGGATGAGCAGTTCTTC
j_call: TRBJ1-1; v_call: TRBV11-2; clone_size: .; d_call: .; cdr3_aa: CASNPSGGTEAFF; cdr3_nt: TGTGCCAGCAACCCCTCCGGGGGCACTGAAGCTTTCTTT
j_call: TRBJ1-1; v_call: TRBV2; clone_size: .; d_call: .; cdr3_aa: CASNSGVLGAFF; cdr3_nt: TGTGCCAGCAATTCGGGGGTCTTGGGAGCTTTCTTT
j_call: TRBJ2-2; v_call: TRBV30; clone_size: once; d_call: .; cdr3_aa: CAWSRSSTGELFF; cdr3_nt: TGTGCCTGGAGTCGGAGTTCCACCGGGGAGCTGTTTTTT
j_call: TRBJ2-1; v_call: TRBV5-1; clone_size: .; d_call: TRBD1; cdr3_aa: CASSLAGTGGNNEQFF; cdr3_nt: TGCGCCAGCAGCTTGGCCGGGACAGGGGGAAACAATGAGCAGTTCTTC
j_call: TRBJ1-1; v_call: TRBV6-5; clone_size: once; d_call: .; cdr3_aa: CASSWRGEDTEAFF; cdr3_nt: TGTGCCAGCAGTTGGAGAGGGGAGGACACTGAAGCTTTCTTT
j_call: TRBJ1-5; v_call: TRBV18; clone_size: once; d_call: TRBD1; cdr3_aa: CASSPKGTGWGQPQHF; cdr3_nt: TGTGCCAGCTCACCAAAGGGGACAGGGTGGGGCCAGCCCCAGCATTTT
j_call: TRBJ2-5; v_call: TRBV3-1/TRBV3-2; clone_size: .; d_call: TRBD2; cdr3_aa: CASSHGLAGQNF; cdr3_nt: TGTGCCAGCAGCCATGGACTAGCGGGACAGAACTTC
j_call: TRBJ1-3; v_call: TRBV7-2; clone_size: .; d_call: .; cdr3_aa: CASSIDSSGNTIYF; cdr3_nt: TGTGCCAGCAGCATAGACAGCTCTGGAAACACCATATATTTT
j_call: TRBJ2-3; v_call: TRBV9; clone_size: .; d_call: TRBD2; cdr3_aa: CASSVGSGRADTQYF; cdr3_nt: TGTGCCAGCAGCGTAGGTAGCGGGAGGGCAGATACGCAGTATTTT
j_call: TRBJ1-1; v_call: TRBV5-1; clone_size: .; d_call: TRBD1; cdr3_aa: CASSSGQFASEAFF; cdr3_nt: TGCGCCAGCAGCTCGGGACAGTTTGCCAGTGAAGCTTTCTTT
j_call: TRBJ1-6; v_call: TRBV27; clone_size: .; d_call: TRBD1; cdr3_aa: CASSLRGDRGNNSPLHF; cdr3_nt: TGTGCCAGCAGCCTTAGGGGGGACAGGGGAAATAATTCACCCCTCCACTTT
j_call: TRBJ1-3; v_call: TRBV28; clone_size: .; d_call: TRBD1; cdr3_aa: CASSSTGRRNTIYF; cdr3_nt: TGTGCCAGCAGCTCGACAGGGAGGAGAAACACCATATATTTT
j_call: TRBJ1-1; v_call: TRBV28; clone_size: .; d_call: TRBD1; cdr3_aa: CASSLDLQGVAFF; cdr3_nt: TGTGCCAGCAGTCTAGATCTGCAGGGGGTGGCTTTCTTT
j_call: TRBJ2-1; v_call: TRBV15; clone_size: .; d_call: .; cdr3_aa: CATSRQANEQFF; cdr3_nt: TGTGCCACCAGCCGACAGGCCAATGAGCAGTTCTTC
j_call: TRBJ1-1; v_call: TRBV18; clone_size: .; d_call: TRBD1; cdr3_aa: CASSPTGQGSMNTEAFF; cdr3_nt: TGTGCCAGCTCACCCACGGGACAGGGGAGCATGAACACTGAAGCTTTCTTT